This TCR beta chain was observed in a study of shared clonotypes between healthy human individuals. Study outcomes and limitations: Memory subsets had estimated richness that was generally smaller than that of naive subsets.

Profiled with immunoSEQ multiplex PCR; TCRdb holds only in-frame clones, not every one. The sample includes approximately 840,000 clones, 95% to 97% of them seen just once. Germline loops: CDR1 SGHRS, CDR2 YFSETQ. This CDR3 has 13 residues. V lost 1 base and J lost 3, with 7 bases in between. As regards this clone: Its specificity is not known.

Positively selected for CCR7, the CD45RO-negative cells used as naive CD8 cells excluded terminally differentiated effector memory CD45RA+ cells. The origin of this receptor is a man aged 30-40 years in good health. The sequencing sample was made of naive CD8+ T cells sorted from blood. The chain joins TRBV5-1 to TRBJ2-5; a weak D match, TRBD1 (5 bases). The CDR3 loop reads CASSLLTEETQYF. DNA for the CDR3: TGCGCCAGCAGCTTGTTGACAGAAGAGACCCAGTACTTC.